Below, 20 T cell receptor beta chains from the same sample are listed, as sequenced in a study of shared clonotypes between healthy human individuals. Sequencing was performed with immunoSEQ multiplex PCR; in TCRdb, only in-frame clones are kept and a portion is missing. Among 2 million to 2.5 million clones listed, 90% to 95% were seen once. Sample: naive CD4+ T cells from PBMCs. Subset denoted: CD45RA+ positively selected. These receptors were taken from a young man in good health. Some clones in this sample may be carry-over from other donors' samples.

The J gene is TRBJ2-5, the V gene TRBV5-4; D tentatively reads TRBD1 or TRBD2 (5 bases each). The CDR3 contains 14 residues. Germline loops: CDR1 SGHNT, CDR2 YYREEE (reference sequence). V lost 5 bases and J lost 0, with 11 bases in between. The CDR3 DNA follows: TGTGCCAGCAGATGGGACCACAACCAAGAGACCCAGTACTTC. This sequence encodes CASRWDHNQETQYF.

The genes are TRBV6-5 and TRBJ2-3; 7 positions match TRBD1. The CDR3 is 15 amino acids. Trimming removed 8 bases from V and 10 bases from J; junction bases left unmatched: 18. Germline V gives CDR1 MNHEY, CDR2 SVGAGI. CDR3 amino acids: CASVGLDRDYLAQYF. CDR3 bases: TGTGCCAGCGTCGGGCTTGACAGGGATTACCTTGCGCAGTATTTT.

Of note for this clone: Additional DNA sequences in this sample encode the identical CDR3. This CDR3 is CASSPRQGDTGELFF. For the CDR3, the DNA is TGTGCCAGCTCACCCCGACAGGGCGACACCGGGGAGCTGTTTTTT. V and J are TRBV18 and TRBJ2-2; 7 bases agree with TRBD1. This CDR3 is built from 15 residues. CDR1 is KGHSH and CDR2 is LQKENI in the germline V gene. Trimming cost V 3 bases and J 3 bases; bases outside gene matches: 4. Filled out from reference TRBV18 and TRBJ2-2, the complete variable domain reads NAGVMQNPRHLVRRRGQEARLRCSPMKGHSHVYWYRQLPEEGLKFMVYLQKENIIDESGMPKERFSAEFPKEGPSILRIQQVVRGDSAAYFCASSPRQGDTGELFFGEGSRLTVL.

The genes are TRBV28 and TRBJ2-1; D perhaps matches TRBD2 (6 bases). The V and J ends lost 9 bases and 8 bases respectively, with 23 bases between them. The length of the CDR3 is 15 residues. Germline-derived CDR1 and CDR2 are MDHEN and SYDVKM. CDR3 in DNA: TGTGCCAGTCAGTTTCGGCCAGCGGGCCAGGATGAGCAGTTCTTC. Protein: CASQFRPAGQDEQFF.

This chain's CDR3 is CASSLLGSGDTQYF. CDR3 nucleotide sequence: TGCGCCAGCAGCTTGTTGGGTTCGGGAGATACGCAGTATTTT. The chain couples TRBV5-1 to TRBJ2-3; D not resolved. V gave up 1 base and J gave up 5 bases, with 11 bases separating them. CDR3 length: 14 amino acids. Germline CDR1 SGHRS, CDR2 YFSETQ.

This sequence joins TRBV4-2 and TRBJ1-1; D not resolved. The V end was cut by 2 bases, the J end by 1 base, with 5 bases between. CDR3 length: 13 amino acids. Germline CDR1 is LGHNA and CDR2 is YNFKEQ. Written as DNA, the CDR3 is TGTGCCAGCAGCCAAAGCTGGAACACTGAAGCTTTCTTT. It codes for CASSQSWNTEAFF.

This chain joins TRBV19 and TRBJ2-1, with a possible D match to TRBD1 (6 bases). The CDR3 contains 15 residues. Between the trimmed V and J ends, which lost 2 bases and 9 bases, there was a span of 17 bases. Per the germline V gene, CDR1 is LNHDA and CDR2 is SQIVND (reference sequence). The CDR3 region has the DNA TGTGCCAGTAGTATACCGGGAAGGGGGTTCGGTGAGCAGTTCTTC. It encodes CASSIPGRGFGEQFF.

This chain links TRBV5-4 with TRBJ2-2, with D possibly matching TRBD1 (6 bases). From germline, CDR1 is SGHNT and CDR2 YYREEE (reference sequence). Trimming stripped 0 bases from V and 6 bases from J, with 9 bases between. The CDR3 has 14 residues. CDR3 region: CASSLEPGAGELFF. CDR3 nucleotides: TGTGCCAGCAGCTTGGAACCAGGGGCCGGGGAGCTGTTTTTT.

This clone occurred once. The same CDR3 is also encoded by other DNA sequences in this sample. V and J are TRBV27 and TRBJ2-7; 8 nucleotides line up with TRBD1. Germline V gene lookup returns CDR1 MNHEY and CDR2 SMNVEV (reference sequence). This CDR3 is built from 13 residues. With 6 bases clipped from V and 3 bases from J, the junction kept 4 bases outside the gene matches. As DNA, the CDR3 is TGTGCCAGCAGCGGACAGGGCAGCTACGAGCAGTACTTC. Its translation is CASSGQGSYEQYF.

The chain is built from TRBV6-1 and TRBJ2-7; possibly TRBD2 for D (6 bases). V lost 3 bases and J lost 0, with 9 bases in between. The CDR3 spans 14 residues. CDR1 MNHNS and CDR2 SASEGT come from the germline V gene. The CDR3 region has the DNA TGTGCCAGCAGTGACGTAGCGGACTCCTACGAGCAGTACTTC. It translates to CASSDVADSYEQYF.

The CDR3 sequence: CASSQDIGLYEAFF. The CDR3 coding sequence is TGTGCCAGCAGCCAAGATATCGGACTCTATGAAGCTTTCTTT. The chain is built from TRBV14 and TRBJ1-1; D is unclear. The V end was cut by 0 bases, the J end by 7 bases, with 12 bases between. The CDR3 is made up of 14 amino acids. CDR1 is SGHDN and CDR2 is FVKESK in the germline V gene. The full variable domain, with the rest looked up from reference TRBV14 and TRBJ1-1, is EAGVTQFPSHSVIEKGQTVTLRCDPISGHDNLYWYRRVMGKEIKFLLHFVKESKQDESGMPNNRFLAERTGGTYSTLKVQPAELEDSGVYFCASSQDIGLYEAFFGQGTRLTVV.

This clone was seen once. J is TRBJ2-1 and V is TRBV5-1; a weak D match, TRBD2 (5 bases). With 2 bases removed from V and 6 bases from J, the gap between germline ends came to 9 bases. The V gene's germline CDR1 is SGHRS and CDR2 YFSETQ. The CDR3 spans 13 residues. CDR3 DNA: TGCGCCAGCAGCTTCCCCGGAGGCAATGAGCAGTTCTTC. Amino acid sequence: CASSFPGGNEQFF.

V usage is TRBV27 and J usage is TRBJ2-7; D is perhaps TRBD1 (5 bases). This CDR3 contains 13 residues. In germline, CDR1 is MNHEY, CDR2 SMNVEV (reference sequence). V was clipped by 5 bases and J by 3 bases, with 11 bases between them. DNA for the CDR3: TGTGCCAGCAGTCGTTCGGACAACTACGAGCAGTACTTC. It yields the protein CASSRSDNYEQYF.

The gene calls are TRBV28 and TRBJ1-2, with 7 bases identical to TRBD1. CDR3 length: 13 residues. V trimming: 11 bases; J trimming: 4 bases; junction bases outside the gene matches: 10. Germline V gene data show CDR1 as MDHEN and CDR2 as SYDVKM. CDR3 residues: CAGGDDRAYGYTF. DNA of the CDR3: TGTGCCGGGGGGGACGACAGGGCCTATGGCTACACCTTC.

The rearrangement joins TRBV28 to TRBJ1-4; D remains unclear. The ends were cut back, 7 bases at V and 2 bases at J, with 17 bases in the middle. Germline V lookup: CDR1 MDHEN, CDR2 SYDVKM. This CDR3 has 16 residues. In DNA form, the CDR3 reads TGTGCCAGCACCCACTATTCCGGGGTCACTAATGAAAAACTGTTTTTT. This encodes CASTHYSGVTNEKLFF.

The chain joins TRBV7-3 to TRBJ2-1, with D perhaps matching TRBD2 (5 bases). CDR1 SGHTA and CDR2 FQGTGA come from the germline V gene. The CDR3 sequence is 15 residues long. The germline V and J ends were trimmed by 2 bases and 3 bases, with 11 bases remaining between them. This chain's CDR3 is CASSLSRTGYNEQFF. Here the CDR3 DNA reads TGTGCCAGCAGCTTATCGAGGACTGGCTACAATGAGCAGTTCTTC.

This chain connects TRBV5-4 to TRBJ1-6; D is perhaps TRBD1 (5 bases). Germline CDR1 SGHNT, CDR2 YYREEE (reference sequence). The CDR3 runs to 15 residues. The germline V and J ends were trimmed by 4 bases and 5 bases, with 13 bases remaining between them. CDR3 residues: CASSPSGGNNSPLHF. The CDR3 DNA follows: TGTGCCAGCAGCCCATCGGGGGGGAATAATTCACCCCTCCACTTT.

The J gene is TRBJ2-3, the V gene TRBV7-9; D ambiguous. CDR1 and CDR2 from the germline V gene are SEHNR and FQNEAQ (reference sequence). This CDR3 region has 14 residues. V lost 5 bases and J 3 bases, leaving 12 bases between the germline ends. For the CDR3, the DNA is TGTGCCAGCAGCACACCAACAATGACAGATACGCAGTATTTT. Translation gives CASSTPTMTDTQYF.

The genes are TRBV19 and TRBJ2-1, with D hard to call. Germline-derived CDR1 and CDR2 are LNHDA and SQIVND (reference sequence). Trimming pared 0 bases from V and 4 bases from J, leaving 7 bases between. The length of the CDR3 is 14 residues. CDR3 sequence reads: CASSIDGRYNEQFF. The CDR3 nucleotides are TGTGCCAGTAGTATAGATGGCAGGTACAATGAGCAGTTCTTC.

This clone was seen a handful of times. The J gene is TRBJ2-6, the V gene TRBV7-9; D unresolved. The V gene lost 6 bases and the J gene lost 4 bases, with 13 bases spanning the gap. The CDR3 totals 15 residues. Looked up from germline, CDR1 is SEHNR and CDR2 is FQNEAQ (reference sequence). CDR3 bases: TGTGCCAGCAGAGATCCTGGGTACGGGGCCAACGTCCTGACTTTC. Amino acid sequence: CASRDPGYGANVLTF. The whole variable domain, remainder taken from reference TRBV7-9 and TRBJ2-6, is DTGVSQNPRHKITKRGQNVTFRCDPISEHNRLYWYRQTLGQGPEFLTYFQNEAQLEKSRLLSDRFSAERPKGSFSTLEIQRTEQGDSAMYLCASRDPGYGANVLTFGAGSRLTVL.